Following are 15 T cell receptor beta chains from one sample sequenced in a study of cytomegalovirus exposure and HLA in healthy donors. Primers included in the PCR were 60 Vbeta and 13 Jbeta primers. TCRdb's copy holds only in-frame clones and misses some; the assay was immunoSEQ multiplex PCR. The listing contains some 67,000 clones. The specimen was PBMCs. The receptors were gathered from a woman aged 25-40 years in good health and CMV-seronegative.

The chain joins TRBV13 to TRBJ1-4, with 7 nucleotides matching TRBD1. With V trimmed by 7 bases and J by 3 bases, 2 bases remained unmatched. CDR1 is PRHDT, CDR2 FYEKMQ, per germline (reference sequence). The CDR3 extends over 13 amino acids. CDR3 coding DNA: TGTGCCAGCAAGACAGGGCCTAATGAAAAACTGTTTTTT. Translated: CASKTGPNEKLFF. Full variable domain (rest looked up from reference TRBV13 and TRBJ1-4): AAGVIQSPRHLIKEKRETATLKCYPIPRHDTVYWYQQGPGQDPQFLISFYEKMQSDKGSIPDRFSAQQFSDYHSELNMSSLELGDSALYFCASKTGPNEKLFFGSGTQLSVL.

The chain links TRBV5-1 to TRBJ1-2; TRBD1 aligns across 9 bases. There are 17 residues in the CDR3. CDR1 and CDR2 (germline): SGHRS, YFSETQ. V lost 4 bases to trimming and J lost 1 base; unmatched junction nucleotides: 11. CDR3 nucleotide sequence: TGCGCCAGCAGCGTGGCCGGGACAGGGATCGATAACTATGGCTACACCTTC. The encoded protein is CASSVAGTGIDNYGYTF.

V gene TRBV5-4 combines with J gene TRBJ2-7, with 8 bases aligning to TRBD1. The CDR3 extends over 15 amino acids. With V trimmed by 1 base and J by 4 bases, 7 bases remained unmatched. Germline CDR1 reads SGHNT; CDR2 reads YYREEE (reference sequence). CDR3 nucleotides: TGTGCCAGCAGCTTGTACCAGGGGGCGGCTTACGAGCAGTACTTC. This encodes CASSLYQGAAYEQYF.

V usage is TRBV5-1 and J usage is TRBJ1-2, with D possibly matching TRBD1 (5 bases). V gave up 1 base and J gave up 6 bases, with 16 bases separating them. The germline V gene encodes CDR1 SGHRS and CDR2 YFSETQ. The CDR3 loop spans 15 amino acids. This CDR3 reads CASSLLVQGTHGYTF. In DNA form, the CDR3 reads TGCGCCAGCAGCTTGTTGGTTCAGGGTACTCATGGCTACACCTTC. The whole variable domain, filled in from reference TRBV5-1 and TRBJ1-2, reads KAGVTQTPRYLIKTRGQQVTLSCSPISGHRSVSWYQQTPGQGLQFLFEYFSETQRNKGNFPGRFSGRQFSNSRSEMNVSTLELGDSALYLCASSLLVQGTHGYTFGSGTRLTVV.

The chain joins TRBV28 to TRBJ2-7; no clear D. The CDR3 has 13 amino acids. CDR1 is MDHEN, CDR2 SYDVKM, per germline. V lost 2 bases and J 3 bases, leaving 8 bases between the germline ends. The DNA for the CDR3 is TGTGCCAGCAGTTTAAGAGGCAGCTACGAGCAGTACTTC. This sequence encodes CASSLRGSYEQYF.

V and J are TRBV7-6 and TRBJ1-2; 8 bases are a match to TRBD1. With V trimmed by 5 bases and J by 4 bases, 6 bases remained unmatched. The CDR3 runs to 14 residues. Looked up from germline, CDR1 is SGHVS and CDR2 is FNYEAQ. CDR3 sequence: CASSPRGTGYGYTF. In nucleotides, the CDR3 is TGTGCCAGCAGCCCCCGTGGGACAGGCTATGGCTACACCTTC. Full variable domain (outside the CDR3, taken from reference TRBV7-6 and TRBJ1-2): GAGVSQSPRYKVTKRGQDVALRCDPISGHVSLYWYRQALGQGPEFLTYFNYEAQQDKSGLPNDRFSAERPEGSISTLTIQRTEQRDSAMYRCASSPRGTGYGYTFGSGTRLTVV.

The chain is built from TRBV6-6 and TRBJ2-7; 9 positions agree with TRBD1. Germline lookup yields CDR1 MNHNY and CDR2 SVGAGI (reference sequence). The V gene end was trimmed by 8 bases and the J gene end by 7 bases; junction bases not matched to a gene: 12. CDR3 length equals 14 residues. The CDR3 sequence is CASSSGTGPGEQYF. In DNA form, the CDR3 reads TGTGCCAGCTCCTCCGGGACAGGGCCTGGGGAGCAGTACTTC.

This chain joins TRBV6-5 and TRBJ2-2, with 8 bases fitting TRBD1. V lost 5 bases, J lost 0 bases, and 2 bases stayed unmatched. CDR1 and CDR2 from the germline V gene are MNHEY and SVGAGI. CDR3 size: 15 residues. CDR3 nucleotide sequence: TGTGCCAGCAGTAGGGGACAGGCGAACACCGGGGAGCTGTTTTTT. This translates into CASSRGQANTGELFF.

The chain recombines TRBV6-5 with TRBJ2-1; TRBD2 agrees at 15 bases. CDR1 is MNHEY and CDR2 is SVGAGI in the germline V gene. This CDR3 is built from 15 residues. The trim removed 5 bases at V and 8 bases at J, leaving 4 bases unmatched. CDR3 nucleotide sequence: TGTGCCAGCAGTCGGACTAGCGGGGGGGTACATGAGCAGTTCTTC. Protein: CASSRTSGGVHEQFF.

The chain carries TRBV6-5 and TRBJ2-7, with 11 bases fitting TRBD1. The junction had 9 bases not matched to a gene; V was cut back by 4 bases and J by 7 bases. The CDR3 consists of 15 residues. Germline loops: CDR1 MNHEY, CDR2 SVGAGI. CDR3 in amino acids: CASSSLDRGLEEQYF. The DNA for the CDR3 is TGTGCCAGCAGTTCCTTGGACAGGGGGCTTGAGGAGCAGTACTTC.

This chain links TRBV7-9 with TRBJ2-7; 10 bases line up with TRBD1. The CDR3 sequence is 15 residues long. V was pared by 1 base and J by 4 bases, with 4 bases of the junction left unmatched. The V gene's germline CDR1 is SEHNR and CDR2 FQNEAQ (reference sequence). The CDR3 DNA is TGTGCCAGCAGCTTAGAGGACAGGGGGGATTACGAGCAGTACTTC. It specifies CASSLEDRGDYEQYF.

The chain couples TRBV6-1 to TRBJ2-3; the match to TRBD2 covers 12 bases. This CDR3 is built from 15 residues. V shed 2 bases and J 4 bases; nucleotides not matched to a gene: 1. The germline CDR1 and CDR2 sequences are MNHNS and SASEGT. CDR3 bases: TGTGCCAGCAGTGAACTAGCGGGGGGGCCAGATACGCAGTATTTT. This encodes CASSELAGGPDTQYF.

V usage is TRBV29-1 and J usage is TRBJ1-1; 9 bases fit TRBD1. The CDR3 loop spans 13 amino acids. The V segment lost 6 bases and the J segment 7 bases; nucleotides outside the gene matches: 9. Germline CDR1 is SQVTM and CDR2 is ANQGSEA. CDR3 coding DNA: TGCAGCGTGAGAGGTACAGGGGGCGTTGAAGCTTTCTTT. Protein sequence: CSVRGTGGVEAFF.

The DNA of the CDR3 is TGTGCCAGCAGTTACCGACAGGGGGCAGGGCCCCAGCATTTT. Protein product: CASSYRQGAGPQHF. This sequence joins TRBV6-6 and TRBJ1-5, with TRBD1 matching over 10 bases. In germline, CDR1 is MNHNY, CDR2 SVGAGI (reference sequence). The V gene end was trimmed by 2 bases and the J gene end by 9 bases; junction bases not matched to a gene: 4. The CDR3 is made up of 14 amino acids.

The chain recombines TRBV27 with TRBJ2-7, with TRBD2 matching over 12 bases. The CDR3 runs to 15 residues. The trim removed 6 bases at V and 3 bases at J, leaving 6 bases unmatched. CDR1 MNHEY and CDR2 SMNVEV come from the germline V gene (reference sequence). The CDR3 DNA reads as TGTGCCAGCAGACGACTAGCGGGAGTGGGCTACGAGCAGTACTTC. Its translation: CASRRLAGVGYEQYF.